The source of this T cell receptor (beta chain) is a study of PD-L1 blockade in urothelial cancer. Study as a whole: Analysis of blood occurred 3 weeks (second dose) and 6 weeks after treatment start.

Clones were sequenced by immunoSEQ multiplex PCR, and TCRdb holds only the in-frame ones, with some missing. The repertoire holds fewer than 130,000 clones, with approximately 85% as singletons. The CDR3 runs to 16 residues. The germline CDR1 and CDR2 sequences are MDHEN and SYDVKM. Trimming took 4 bases from V and 7 from J; bases not matched to a gene: 11. This clonotype was sampled from a man between 45 and 60 years old with urothelial cancer. The specimen comprised PBMCs, sampled around atezolizumab (anti-PD-L1) treatment. V and J are TRBV28 and TRBJ2-1; 9 bases line up with TRBD2. In DNA form, the CDR3 reads TGTGCCAGCAGTTACCTAGCGGGATTGATAGTAAATGAGCAGTTCTTC. Protein product: CASSYLAGLIVNEQFF. The whole variable domain, remainder taken from reference TRBV28 and TRBJ2-1, is DVKVTQSSRYLVKRTGEKVFLECVQDMDHENMFWYRQDPGLGLRLIYFSYDVKMKEKGDIPEGYSVSREKKERFSLILESASTNQTSMYLCASSYLAGLIVNEQFFGPGTRLTVL.